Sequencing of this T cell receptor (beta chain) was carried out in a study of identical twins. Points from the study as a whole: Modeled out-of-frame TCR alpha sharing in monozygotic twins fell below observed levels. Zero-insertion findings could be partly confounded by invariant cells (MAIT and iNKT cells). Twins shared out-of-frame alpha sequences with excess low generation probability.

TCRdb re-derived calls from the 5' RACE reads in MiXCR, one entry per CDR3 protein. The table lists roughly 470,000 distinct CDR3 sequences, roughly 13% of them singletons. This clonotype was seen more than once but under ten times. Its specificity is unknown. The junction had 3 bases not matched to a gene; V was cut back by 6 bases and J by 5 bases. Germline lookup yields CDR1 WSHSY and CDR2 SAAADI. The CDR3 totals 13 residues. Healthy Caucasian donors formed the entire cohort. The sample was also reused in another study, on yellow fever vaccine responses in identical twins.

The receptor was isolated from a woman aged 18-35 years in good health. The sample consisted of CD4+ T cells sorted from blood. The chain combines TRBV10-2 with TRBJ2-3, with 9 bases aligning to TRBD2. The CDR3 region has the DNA TGCGCCAGCAGGGGACTAGCTAAAGATACGCAGTATTTT. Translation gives CASRGLAKDTQYF.